This T cell receptor (beta chain) was documented in a study of OX40 agonist ivuxolimab in advanced cancers. Study-wide context: Dose-escalation patients' cancers were hepatocellular carcinoma, melanoma, renal cell or head and neck cancer. One hepatocellular carcinoma and a couple of cutaneous melanoma patients partially responded. Study results and limitations: The average count of expanded clones was higher among CD8+ T cells than among CD4+. Clonal expansion was seen in CD4+ and CD8+ blood T cells by week 6 at 0.1 to 3.0 mg/kg.

A note on this clone: Its antigen is currently unknown.

Generated by immunoSEQ multiplex PCR, the TCRdb table keeps only in-frame clones and is missing some. Among approximately 52,000 clones listed, roughly 80% were seen once. Source: CD4+ or CD8+ T cells sorted from blood, taken in a trial of the OX40 agonist ivuxolimab. The TCR comes from an adult with an advanced solid tumor such as melanoma, head and neck, liver or kidney cancer.

The CDR3 region is CASSFQADTQYF. The CDR3 DNA reads TGCGCCAGCAGCTTCCAGGCAGATACGCAGTATTTT. This sequence joins TRBV5-1 and TRBJ2-3, with D hard to call. Germline lookup yields CDR1 SGHRS and CDR2 YFSETQ. Trimming stripped 2 bases from V and 4 bases from J, with 5 bases between. This CDR3 spans 12 amino acids.